What follows is one TCR beta chain and its context. The antigen remains undetermined. This sample is part of a study of post-analysis software for immune sequencing data. Overall study: Recorded subtypes: relapsing-remitting, secondary progressive, progressive-relapsing; some patients unannotated. The study, taken as a whole, reports: Four to six TRBV segments appeared more often in patients than in controls, and TRBV5-6, TRBV5-1 and TRBV20-1 were among these.

CDR1 SGHVS and CDR2 FNYEAQ come from the germline V gene. This CDR3 has 17 residues. V shed 0 bases, J shed 5 bases, and the junction held 5 bases outside the gene matches. TCR beta cDNA libraries included unique molecular identifiers. Each CDR3 protein gets one entry after TCRdb re-called the PCR reads with MiXCR. This table holds some 890,000 distinct CDR3 sequences, approximately 53% found once. This clonotype was obtained from a girl aged 10-17 years with multiple sclerosis. The sequencing input was blood. The V call is TRBV7-6, the J call TRBJ2-3; 13 bases map to TRBD2. The CDR3 nucleotides are TGTGCCAGCAGCTTAGCAGGACTAGCGGGAGATGGAGATACGCAGTATTTT. It encodes CASSLAGLAGDGDTQYF.